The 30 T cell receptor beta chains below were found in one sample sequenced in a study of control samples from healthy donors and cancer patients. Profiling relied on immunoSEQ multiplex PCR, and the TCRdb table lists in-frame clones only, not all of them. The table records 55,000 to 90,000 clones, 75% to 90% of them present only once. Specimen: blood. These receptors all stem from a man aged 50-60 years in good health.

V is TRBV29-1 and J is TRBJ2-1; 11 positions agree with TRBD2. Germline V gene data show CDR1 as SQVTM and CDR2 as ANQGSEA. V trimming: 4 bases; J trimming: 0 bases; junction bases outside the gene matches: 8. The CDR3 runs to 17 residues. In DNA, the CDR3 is TGCAGCGTTGCGGGACTAGCGGAACCAAACTCCTACAATGAGCAGTTCTTC. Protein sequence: CSVAGLAEPNSYNEQFF.

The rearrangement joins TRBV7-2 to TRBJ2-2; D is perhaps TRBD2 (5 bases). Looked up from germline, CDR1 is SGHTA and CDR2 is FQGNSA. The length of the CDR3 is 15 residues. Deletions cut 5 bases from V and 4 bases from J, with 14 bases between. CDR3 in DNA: TGTGCCAGCAGCCGGGGATTTTCGGGCACCGGGGAGCTGTTTTTT. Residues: CASSRGFSGTGELFF.

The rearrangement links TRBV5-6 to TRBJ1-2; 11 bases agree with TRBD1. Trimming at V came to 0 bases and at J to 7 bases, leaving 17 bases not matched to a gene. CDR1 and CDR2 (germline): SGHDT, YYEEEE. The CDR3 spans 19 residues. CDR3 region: CASSLGWTGGVSSVFGYTF. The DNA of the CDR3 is TGTGCCAGCAGCTTGGGGTGGACAGGGGGCGTTTCGTCGGTCTTTGGCTACACCTTC.

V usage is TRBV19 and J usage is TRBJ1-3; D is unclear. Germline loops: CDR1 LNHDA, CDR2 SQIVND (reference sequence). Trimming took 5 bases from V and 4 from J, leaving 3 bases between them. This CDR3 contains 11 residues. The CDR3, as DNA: TGTGCCAGTAGTCAGGGAAACACCATATATTTT. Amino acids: CASSQGNTIYF.

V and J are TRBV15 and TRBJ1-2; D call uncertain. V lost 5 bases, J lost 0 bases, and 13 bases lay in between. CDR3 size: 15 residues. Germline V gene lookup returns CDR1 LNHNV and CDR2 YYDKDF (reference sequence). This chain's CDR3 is CATSGPRGANYGYTF. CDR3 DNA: TGTGCCACCAGCGGTCCCCGGGGTGCTAACTATGGCTACACCTTC. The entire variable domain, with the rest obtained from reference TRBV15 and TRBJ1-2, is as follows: DAMVIQNPRYQVTQFGKPVTLSCSQTLNHNVMYWYQQKSSQAPKLLFHYYDKDFNNEADTPDNFQSRRPNTSFCFLDIRSPGLGDTAMYLCATSGPRGANYGYTFGSGTRLTVV.

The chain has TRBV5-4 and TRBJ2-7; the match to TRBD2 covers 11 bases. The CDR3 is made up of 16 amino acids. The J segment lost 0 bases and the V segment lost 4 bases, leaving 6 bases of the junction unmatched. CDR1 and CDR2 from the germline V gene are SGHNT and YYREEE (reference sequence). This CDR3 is CASSPGLAETSYEQYF. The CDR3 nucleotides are TGTGCCAGCAGCCCGGGACTAGCGGAGACCTCCTACGAGCAGTACTTC. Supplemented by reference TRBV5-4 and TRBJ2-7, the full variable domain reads ETGVTQSPTHLIKTRGQQVTLRCSSQSGHNTVSWYQQALGQGPQFIFQYYREEENGRGNFPPRFSGLQFPNYSSELNVNALELDDSALYLCASSPGLAETSYEQYFGPGTRLTVT.

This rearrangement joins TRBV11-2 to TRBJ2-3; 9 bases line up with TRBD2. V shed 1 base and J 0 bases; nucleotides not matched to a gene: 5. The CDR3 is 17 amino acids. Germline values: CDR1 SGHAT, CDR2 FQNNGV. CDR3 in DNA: TGTGCCAGCAGCTTAGTTTCTAGCGGGACTAGCACAGATACGCAGTATTTT. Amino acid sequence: CASSLVSSGTSTDTQYF. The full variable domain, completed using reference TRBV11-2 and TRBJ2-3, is EAGVAQSPRYKIIEKRQSVAFWCNPISGHATLYWYQQILGQGPKLLIQFQNNGVVDDSQLPKDRFSAERLKGVDSTLKIQPAKLEDSAVYLCASSLVSSGTSTDTQYFGPGTRLTVL.

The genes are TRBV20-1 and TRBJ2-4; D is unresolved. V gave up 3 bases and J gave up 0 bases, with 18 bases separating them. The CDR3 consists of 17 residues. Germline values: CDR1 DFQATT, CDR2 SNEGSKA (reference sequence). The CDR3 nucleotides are TGCAGTGCTAGTTTATATTTGGGTGGTGAAGCCAAAAACATTCAGTACTTC. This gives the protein CSASLYLGGEAKNIQYF.

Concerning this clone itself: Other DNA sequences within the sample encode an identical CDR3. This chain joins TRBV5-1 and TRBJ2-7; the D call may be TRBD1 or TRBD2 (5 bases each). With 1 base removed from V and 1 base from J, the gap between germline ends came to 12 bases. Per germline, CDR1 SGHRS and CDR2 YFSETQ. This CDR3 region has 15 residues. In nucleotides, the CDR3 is TGCGCCAGCAGCTTGTTGGGGACGGCATCCTACGAGCAGTACTTC. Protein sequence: CASSLLGTASYEQYF.

CDR3: CASSMAAVNQPQHF. The DNA for the CDR3 is TGTGCCAGCAGTATGGCCGCCGTCAATCAGCCCCAGCATTTT. J is TRBJ1-5 and V is TRBV25-1; D ambiguous. The length of the CDR3 is 14 residues. Per germline, CDR1 MGHDK and CDR2 SYGVNS. Trimming stripped 5 bases from V and 3 bases from J, with 11 bases between.

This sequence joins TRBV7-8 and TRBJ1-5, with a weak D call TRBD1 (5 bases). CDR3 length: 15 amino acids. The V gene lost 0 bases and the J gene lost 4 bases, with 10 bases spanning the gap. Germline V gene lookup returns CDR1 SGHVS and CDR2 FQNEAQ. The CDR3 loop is CASSLAPRANQPQHF. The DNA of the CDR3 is TGTGCCAGCAGCTTAGCCCCCAGGGCGAATCAGCCCCAGCATTTT. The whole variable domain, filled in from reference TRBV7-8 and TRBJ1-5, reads GAGVSQSPRYKVAKRGQDVALRCDPISGHVSLFWYQQALGQGPEFLTYFQNEAQLDKSGLPSDRFFAERPEGSVSTLKIQRTQQEDSAVYLCASSLAPRANQPQHFGDGTRLSIL.

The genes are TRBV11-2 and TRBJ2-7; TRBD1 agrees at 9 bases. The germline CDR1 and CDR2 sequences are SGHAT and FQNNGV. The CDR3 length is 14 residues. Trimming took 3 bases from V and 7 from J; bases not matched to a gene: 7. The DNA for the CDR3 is TGTGCCAGCAGCTTCCGGGACAGGGCGTATGAGCAGTACTTC. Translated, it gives CASSFRDRAYEQYF. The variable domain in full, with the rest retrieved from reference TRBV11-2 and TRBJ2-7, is EAGVAQSPRYKIIEKRQSVAFWCNPISGHATLYWYQQILGQGPKLLIQFQNNGVVDDSQLPKDRFSAERLKGVDSTLKIQPAKLEDSAVYLCASSFRDRAYEQYFGPGTRLTVT.

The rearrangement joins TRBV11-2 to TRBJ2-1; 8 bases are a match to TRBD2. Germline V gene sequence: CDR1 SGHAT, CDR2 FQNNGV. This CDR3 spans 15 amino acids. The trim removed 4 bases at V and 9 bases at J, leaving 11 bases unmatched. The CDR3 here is CASSSTLAAGGEQFF. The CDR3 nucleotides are TGTGCCAGCAGCTCCACCCTAGCGGCGGGGGGTGAGCAGTTCTTC.

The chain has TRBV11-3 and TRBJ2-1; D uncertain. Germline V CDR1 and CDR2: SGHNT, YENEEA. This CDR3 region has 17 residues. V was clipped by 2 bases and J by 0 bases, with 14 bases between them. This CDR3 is CASSLMPGARSYNEQFF. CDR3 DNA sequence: TGTGCCAGCAGCTTAATGCCAGGCGCTCGCTCCTACAATGAGCAGTTCTTC. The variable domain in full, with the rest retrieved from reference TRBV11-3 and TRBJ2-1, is EAGVVQSPRYKIIEKKQPVAFWCNPISGHNTLYWYLQNLGQGPELLIRYENEEAVDDSQLPKDRFSAERLKGVDSTLKIQPAELGDSAVYLCASSLMPGARSYNEQFFGPGTRLTVL.

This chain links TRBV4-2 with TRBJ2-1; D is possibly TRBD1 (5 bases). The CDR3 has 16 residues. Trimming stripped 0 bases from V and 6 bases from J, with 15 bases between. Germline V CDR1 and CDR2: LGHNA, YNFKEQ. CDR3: CASSQEEGDWGNEQFF. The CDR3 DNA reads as TGTGCCAGCAGCCAAGAAGAAGGGGATTGGGGCAATGAGCAGTTCTTC.

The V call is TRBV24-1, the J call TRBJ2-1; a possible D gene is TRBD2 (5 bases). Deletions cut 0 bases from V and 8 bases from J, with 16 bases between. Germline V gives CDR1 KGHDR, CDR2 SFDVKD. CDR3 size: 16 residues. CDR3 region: CATSDLHGLASHEQFF. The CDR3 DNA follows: TGTGCCACCAGTGATTTGCACGGGCTAGCCTCCCATGAGCAGTTCTTC.

The CDR3 DNA sequence: TGTGCCAGCAGTGACGACAGGGCGAGCAATCAGCCCCAGCATTTT. As protein: CASSDDRASNQPQHF. The chain links TRBV6-1 to TRBJ1-5; TRBD1 aligns across 7 bases. Germline assignment: CDR1 MNHNS and CDR2 SASEGT. The CDR3 is 15 residues long. Germline trimming cut 3 bases from V and 1 base from J; bases unmatched to any gene: 3.

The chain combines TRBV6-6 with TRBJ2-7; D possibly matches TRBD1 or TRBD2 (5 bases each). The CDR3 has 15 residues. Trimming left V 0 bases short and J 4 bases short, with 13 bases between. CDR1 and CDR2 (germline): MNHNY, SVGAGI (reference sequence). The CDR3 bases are TGTGCCAGCAGTTACTCGAGTCAGGGAGAGTACGAGCAGTACTTC. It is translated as CASSYSSQGEYEQYF.

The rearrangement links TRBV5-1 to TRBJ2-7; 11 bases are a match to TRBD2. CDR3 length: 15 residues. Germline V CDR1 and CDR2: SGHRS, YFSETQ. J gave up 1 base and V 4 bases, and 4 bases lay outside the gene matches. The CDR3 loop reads CASSRGTSGSYEQYF. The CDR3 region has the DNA TGCGCCAGCAGCCGCGGGACTAGCGGATCCTACGAGCAGTACTTC.

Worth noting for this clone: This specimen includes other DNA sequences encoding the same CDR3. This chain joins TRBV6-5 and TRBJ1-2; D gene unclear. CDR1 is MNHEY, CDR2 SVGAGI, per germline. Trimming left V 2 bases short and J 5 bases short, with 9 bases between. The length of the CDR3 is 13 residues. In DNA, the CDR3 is TGTGCCAGCAGTTACGGAGAAGATTATGGCTACACCTTC. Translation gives CASSYGEDYGYTF.

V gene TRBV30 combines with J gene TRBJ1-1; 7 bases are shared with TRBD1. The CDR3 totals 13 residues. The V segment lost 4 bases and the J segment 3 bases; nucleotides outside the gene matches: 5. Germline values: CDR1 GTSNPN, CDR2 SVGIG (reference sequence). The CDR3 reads CAWNRGKDTEAFF. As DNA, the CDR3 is TGTGCCTGGAACAGGGGAAAGGACACTGAAGCTTTCTTT.

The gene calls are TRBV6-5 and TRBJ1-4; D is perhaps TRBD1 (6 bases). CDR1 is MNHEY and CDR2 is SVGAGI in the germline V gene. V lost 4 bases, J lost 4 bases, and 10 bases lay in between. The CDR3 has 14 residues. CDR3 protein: CASSWTALNEKLFF. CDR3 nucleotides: TGTGCCAGCAGTTGGACAGCGCTTAATGAAAAACTGTTTTTT.

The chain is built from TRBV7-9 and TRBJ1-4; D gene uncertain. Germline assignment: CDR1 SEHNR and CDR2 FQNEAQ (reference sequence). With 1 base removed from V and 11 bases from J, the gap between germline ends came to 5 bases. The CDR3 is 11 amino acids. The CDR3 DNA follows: TGTGCCAGCAGCTTAGAGAGGAAACTGTTTTTT. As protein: CASSLERKLFF.

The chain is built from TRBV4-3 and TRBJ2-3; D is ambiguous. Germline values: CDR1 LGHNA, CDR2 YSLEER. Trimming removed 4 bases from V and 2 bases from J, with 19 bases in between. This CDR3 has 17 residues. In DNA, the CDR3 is TGCGCCAGCAGCCGCCAATTGACGGGCTTTGACACAGATACGCAGTATTTT. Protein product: CASSRQLTGFDTDTQYF.

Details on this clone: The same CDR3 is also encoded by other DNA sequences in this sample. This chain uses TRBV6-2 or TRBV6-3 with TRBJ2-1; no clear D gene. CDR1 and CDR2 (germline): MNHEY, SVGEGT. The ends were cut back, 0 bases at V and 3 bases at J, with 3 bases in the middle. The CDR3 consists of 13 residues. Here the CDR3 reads CASSYSDYNEQFF. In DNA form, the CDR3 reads TGTGCCAGCAGTTACTCCGACTACAATGAGCAGTTCTTC.

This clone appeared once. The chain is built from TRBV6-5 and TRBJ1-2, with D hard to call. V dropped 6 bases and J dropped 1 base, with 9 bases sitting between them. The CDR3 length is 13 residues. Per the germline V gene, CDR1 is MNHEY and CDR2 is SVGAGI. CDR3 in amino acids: CASRAGLNYGYTF. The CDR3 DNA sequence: TGTGCCAGCAGAGCAGGACTTAACTATGGCTACACCTTC.

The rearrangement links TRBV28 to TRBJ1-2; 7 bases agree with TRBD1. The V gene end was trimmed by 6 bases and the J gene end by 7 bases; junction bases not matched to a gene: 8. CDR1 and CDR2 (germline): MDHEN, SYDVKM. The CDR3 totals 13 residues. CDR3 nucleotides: TGTGCCAGCAGGGTGACAGGGCTTCGTGGCTACACCTTC. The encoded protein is CASRVTGLRGYTF.

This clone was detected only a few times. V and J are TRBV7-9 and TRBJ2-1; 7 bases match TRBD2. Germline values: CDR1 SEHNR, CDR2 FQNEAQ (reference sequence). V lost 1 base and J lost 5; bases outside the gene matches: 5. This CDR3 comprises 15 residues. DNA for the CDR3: TGTGCCAGCAGCTTAGGGCGGGGGTTCGACAATGAGCAGTTCTTC. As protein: CASSLGRGFDNEQFF.

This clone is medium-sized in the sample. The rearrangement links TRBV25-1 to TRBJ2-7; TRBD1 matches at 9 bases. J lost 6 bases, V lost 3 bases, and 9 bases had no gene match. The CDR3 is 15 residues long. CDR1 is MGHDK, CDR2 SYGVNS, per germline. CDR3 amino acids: CASSDRRDREGEQYF. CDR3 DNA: TGTGCCAGCAGTGACCGGCGGGACAGGGAAGGCGAGCAGTACTTC.

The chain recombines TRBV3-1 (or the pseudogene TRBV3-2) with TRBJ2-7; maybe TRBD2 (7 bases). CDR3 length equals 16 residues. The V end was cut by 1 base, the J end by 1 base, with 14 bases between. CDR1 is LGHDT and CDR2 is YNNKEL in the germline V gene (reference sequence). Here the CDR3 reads CASSQGGGGKSYEQYF. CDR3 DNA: TGTGCCAGCAGCCAAGGGGGGGGCGGCAAGTCCTACGAGCAGTACTTC.